This T cell receptor beta chain comes out of a study of technical replicates of blood from a handful of donors (dated by TCRdb to 2016 to 2017). As regards this clone: There is no known antigen for this receptor. No base quality values were provided; no much bigger clone lies one nucleotide off.

The cysteine opens and the phenylalanine closes a CDR3 of 14 amino acids. Only CDR3 DNA is held: 42 bases, read in frame from base 1. V is reduced by 0 bases and J by 0 bases, leaving a spacing of 5 bases between them. CDR1 LNHNV and CDR2 YYDKDF are derived from the germline V gene (reference sequence). Library construction relied on the immunoSEQ multiplex PCR assay. Drawn from immuneACCESS, this table holds only the in-frame rearrangements with V and J called that TCRdb kept. Clones are partly lost; checked studies trace under half to an unresolved V gene and leave the rest unexplained. The sample table lists roughly 71,000 clones, just under 97% of them with a count of one. About 0.25% of the sample goes to the ten largest clones.

Rearrangement joined TRBV15 to TRBJ2-5; the D gene is perhaps TRBD2, on 5 matching bases. The source is a human donor in good health. The specimen sequenced was T cells isolated from PBMCs. This receptor carries the CDR3 CATSREADQETQYF. The DNA sequence is as follows: TGTGCCACCAGCAGAGAAGCGGACCAAGAGACCCAGTACTTC.